These 24 T cell receptor beta chains were sequenced from one sample in a study of molecular identifiers for immune sequencing clone quantification. TCRdb used MiXCR to reprocess the PCR reads, holding one entry per CDR3 protein. The repertoire has around 470,000 distinct CDR3 sequences, about 22% of them found once; the top ten carry around 0.86%. Sequences were obtained from naive CD8+ T cells from blood, with Jurkat cell RNA spiked in. Described subset: FACS-sorted CD8+CD4-CCR7+CD45RA+ naive T cells. These receptor sequences come from a human donor in good health. Some libraries in this study had Jurkat cell RNA spiked in.

The V call is TRBV2, the J call TRBJ1-1, with 11 positions matching TRBD1. The CDR3 runs to 15 residues. Trimming took 6 bases from V and 0 from J; bases not matched to a gene: 3. CDR1 is SNHLY and CDR2 is FYNNEI in the germline V gene. The CDR3: CASRGTGGMNTEAFF. For the CDR3, the DNA is TGTGCCAGCAGGGGGACAGGGGGGATGAACACTGAAGCTTTCTTT.

The CDR3 spells CASSDLAEEQYF. The CDR3 nucleotides are TGTGCCAGCAGCGACCTTGCGGAGGAGCAGTACTTC. The V gene is TRBV7-9, the J gene TRBJ2-7; D is unclear. V was clipped by 5 bases and J by 7 bases, with 12 bases between them. The CDR3 consists of 12 residues. Germline V gene lookup returns CDR1 SEHNR and CDR2 FQNEAQ (reference sequence).

The rearrangement links TRBV7-2 to TRBJ1-6; D unclear. This CDR3 spans 13 amino acids. In germline, CDR1 is SGHTA, CDR2 FQGNSA. Between the trimmed V and J ends, which lost 5 bases and 9 bases, there was a span of 11 bases. The CDR3 is CASSPDTFSPLHF. In DNA form, the CDR3 reads TGTGCCAGCAGCCCTGACACTTTTTCACCCCTCCACTTT.

The chain couples TRBV5-5 to TRBJ2-7; the D gene could be TRBD1 or TRBD2 (5 bases each). Germline loops: CDR1 SGHKS, CDR2 YYEKEE (reference sequence). The CDR3 sequence is 14 residues long. V was trimmed by 4 bases and J by 6 bases, leaving 17 bases between them. CDR3 DNA: TGTGCCAGCAGCCGGGACGGGTACACAGCCGAGCAGTACTTC. Translation gives CASSRDGYTAEQYF.

This clonotype was seen at least ten times. This sequence joins TRBV7-2 and TRBJ2-5; D ambiguous. The germline CDR1 and CDR2 sequences are SGHTA and FQGNSA. V dropped 4 bases and J dropped 0 bases, with 9 bases sitting between them. This CDR3 spans 14 amino acids. CDR3 nucleotides: TGTGCCAGCAGCTGCCCCCCGGACCAAGAGACCCAGTACTTC. This gives the protein CASSCPPDQETQYF.

This chain connects TRBV28 to TRBJ2-1, with D tentatively TRBD2 (5 bases). The CDR3 contains 16 residues. CDR1 MDHEN and CDR2 SYDVKM come from the germline V gene. Trimming took 6 bases from V and 0 from J, leaving 15 bases between them. CDR3 sequence reads: CASSLVSGNSYNEQFF. In DNA form, the CDR3 reads TGTGCCAGCAGCCTCGTGAGCGGAAACTCCTACAATGAGCAGTTCTTC.

This clonotype was seen repeatedly, ten times or more. The chain has TRBV10-3 and TRBJ2-7; TRBD1 is a possible D gene (6 bases). This CDR3 comprises 12 residues. Trimming removed 6 bases at V and 5 bases at J, with 11 bases between. CDR1 is ENHRY, CDR2 SYGVKD, per germline. CDR3: CAIRAQGHEQYF. CDR3 coding DNA: TGTGCCATCAGAGCACAGGGTCACGAGCAGTACTTC.

This clonotype has ten or more counts. The genes are TRBV4-2 and TRBJ1-1, with D tentatively TRBD1 (6 bases). Germline V CDR1 and CDR2: LGHNA, YNFKEQ. Trimming took 4 bases from V and 4 from J, leaving 19 bases between them. The CDR3 is made up of 16 amino acids. This chain's CDR3 is CASSPGGGPTGTEAFF. DNA of the CDR3: TGTGCCAGCAGCCCCGGGGGGGGCCCCACAGGCACTGAAGCTTTCTTT.

In the case of this clonotype: This may arise from a read error, as a much more abundant clone is one base away. This chain links TRBV7-9 with TRBJ2-7; D is possibly TRBD1 (6 bases). Germline V gene lookup returns CDR1 SEHNR and CDR2 FQNEAQ (reference sequence). The CDR3 sequence is 11 residues long. Trimming shortened V by 3 bases and J by 8 bases, and 8 bases separated the two germline ends. The CDR3 DNA reads as TGTGCCAGCAGCTTTACAGGGAAGCAGTACTTC. Translating it yields CASSFTGKQYF.

This clonotype was recorded at least ten times. The chain couples TRBV6-2 or TRBV6-3 to TRBJ1-1; D is undetermined. The CDR3 loop spans 11 amino acids. V was cut by 10 bases and J by 3 bases, with 9 bases left in between. Per germline, CDR1 MNHEY and CDR2 SVGEGT. The CDR3 here is CATNRDTEAFF. CDR3 nucleotide sequence: TGTGCCACAAATCGGGACACTGAAGCTTTCTTT.

Worth noting for this clonotype: A much larger clone sits a single nucleotide away, making a read error possible. The chain couples TRBV7-6 to TRBJ2-2; 8 positions agree with TRBD2. Losses at the gene ends were 7 bases for V and 8 bases for J; bases not matched to a gene: 9. Germline loops: CDR1 SGHVS, CDR2 FNYEAQ. CDR3 length equals 14 residues. The CDR3 here is CASTPPSGRGELFF. The CDR3 DNA reads TGTGCCAGCACCCCCCCTAGCGGGCGAGGGGAGCTGTTTTTT.

The table lists this clonotype with many counts. The V call is TRBV2, the J call TRBJ1-5; 7 bases map to TRBD1. The CDR3 covers 18 residues. Germline V gene sequence: CDR1 SNHLY, CDR2 FYNNEI. V lost 5 bases to trimming and J lost 0 bases; unmatched junction nucleotides: 13. In nucleotides, the CDR3 is TGTGCCAGCAGTCCCACCAATCCCGGACAGGCTAGCAATCAGCCCCAGCATTTT. Amino acid sequence: CASSPTNPGQASNQPQHF.

This clonotype was recorded many times. The chain joins TRBV4-3 to TRBJ1-3; 8 nucleotides agree with TRBD1. Unmatched junction bases numbered 5, after V lost 0 bases and J lost 4 bases. The germline gives CDR1 LGHNA, CDR2 YSLEER. This CDR3 spans 16 amino acids. The CDR3 protein is CASSQDRQGLGNTIYF. For the CDR3, the DNA is TGCGCCAGCAGCCAAGACAGACAGGGGCTGGGAAACACCATATATTTT.

In regard to this clonotype: One base away lies a much larger clone, so this may be a sequencing read error. V is TRBV29-1 and J is TRBJ1-2; 10 positions match TRBD1. J gave up 4 bases and V 2 bases, and 7 bases lay outside the gene matches. CDR1 and CDR2 (germline): SQVTM, ANQGSEA. This CDR3 spans 15 amino acids. Written as DNA, the CDR3 is TGCAGCGTTGAAACCTGGGACAGGGGTTTCTATGGCTACACCTTC. This codes for CSVETWDRGFYGYTF.

Notes on this clonotype: Being one base from a much bigger clone, this may be a read error. Since the CDR3 does not end with the conserved phenylalanine or tryptophan, this likely comes from a read error. The chain recombines TRBV7-9 with TRBJ2-3; D is perhaps TRBD2 (5 bases). The CDR3 totals 12 residues. CDR1 is SEHNR and CDR2 is FQNEAQ in the germline V gene (reference sequence). Trimming took 5 bases from V and 6 from J, leaving 9 bases between them. CDR3 loop: CASSHGGDTQYS. CDR3 nucleotides: TGTGCCAGCAGCCATGGCGGGGATACGCAGTATTCT.

Points on this clonotype: A much larger clone lies one base from this, so it may be a read error. J is TRBJ2-5 and V is TRBV4-3; D is uncertain. In germline, CDR1 is LGHNA, CDR2 YSLEER. V gave up 0 bases and J gave up 6 bases, with 17 bases separating them. The CDR3 covers 16 residues. The CDR3 protein is CASSQDNYQRKQTQYF. The CDR3 DNA sequence: TGCGCCAGCAGCCAAGATAATTATCAGAGGAAGCAGACCCAGTACTTC.

This clonotype appeared many times. V is TRBV29-1 and J is TRBJ2-3; 14 nucleotides agree with TRBD2. The germline gives CDR1 SQVTM, CDR2 ANQGSEA. CDR3 length: 17 amino acids. The trim removed 4 bases at V and 5 bases at J, leaving 11 bases unmatched. Here the CDR3 reads CSVGLAGGEVLVDTQYF. The CDR3 region has the DNA TGCAGCGTTGGACTAGCGGGAGGGGAAGTGTTGGTAGATACGCAGTATTTT.

This clonotype was counted at least ten times. The rearrangement joins TRBV7-2 to TRBJ1-6; TRBD1 might be the D (6 bases). This CDR3 contains 18 residues. The V and J ends lost 3 bases and 0 bases respectively, with 15 bases between them. The germline V gene encodes CDR1 SGHTA and CDR2 FQGNSA. The CDR3 DNA reads TGTGCCAGCAGCTTTGGGGGGCAGGGGTTCTCCTATAATTCACCCCTCCACTTT. Its translation: CASSFGGQGFSYNSPLHF.

This clonotype came up many times. V is TRBV6-2 or TRBV6-3 and J is TRBJ2-1; 10 nucleotides align to TRBD2. The CDR3 runs 16 residues. Germline V gives CDR1 MNHEY, CDR2 SVGEGT. Trimming cost V 6 bases and J 5 bases; bases outside gene matches: 10. The CDR3 region is CASSPPLAGADNEQFF. DNA of the CDR3: TGTGCCAGCAGCCCACCTCTAGCGGGGGCCGACAATGAGCAGTTCTTC.

This clonotype was recorded at least ten times. The V and J genes are TRBV13 and TRBJ1-1, with unresolved D. The length of the CDR3 is 12 residues. Trimming pared 8 bases from V and 1 base from J, leaving 8 bases between. The germline V gene encodes CDR1 PRHDT and CDR2 FYEKMQ (reference sequence). The DNA of the CDR3 is TGTGCCAGCTGGGGAAAGAACACTGAAGCTTTCTTT. The encoded protein is CASWGKNTEAFF.

This clonotype was seen repeatedly, ten times or more. The chain is built from TRBV20-1 and TRBJ1-2; the match to TRBD1 covers 7 bases. V dropped 1 base and J dropped 2; count of bases not matched to a gene: 1. This CDR3 has 13 amino acids. CDR1 is DFQATT and CDR2 is SNEGSKA in the germline V gene (reference sequence). CDR3 amino acids: CSARAQGNYGYTF. The CDR3 region has the DNA TGCAGTGCTAGAGCACAGGGGAACTATGGCTACACCTTC.

The table lists this clonotype with many counts. The rearrangement joins TRBV20-1 to TRBJ2-3; 8 nucleotides agree with TRBD1. Trimming at V came to 4 bases and at J to 6 bases, leaving 9 bases not matched to a gene. There are 14 residues in the CDR3. Germline V CDR1 and CDR2: DFQATT, SNEGSKA (reference sequence). The chain's CDR3 is CSAIDRGLTDTQYF. The CDR3 region has the DNA TGCAGTGCTATCGACAGGGGCCTTACGGATACGCAGTATTTT.

This clonotype occurred once. The junction does not match germline at one end; this may be a read error. The chain links TRBV27 to TRBJ1-6; 10 bases are a match to TRBD1. Germline V gene sequence: CDR1 MNHEY, CDR2 SMNVEV (reference sequence). There are 14 residues in the CDR3. The CDR3 here is CACSHGTGVGPLHF. The CDR3 DNA follows: TGTGCCTGCAGCCACGGGACAGGGGTCGGACCCCTCCACTTT.

This clonotype was found many times. V is TRBV30 and J is TRBJ2-5, with D hard to call. This CDR3 has 12 amino acids. Germline lookup yields CDR1 GTSNPN and CDR2 SVGIG (reference sequence). The V end was cut by 4 bases, the J end by 1 base, with 7 bases between. The DNA of the CDR3 is TGTGCCTGGAATCGGGTCCAAGAGACCCAGTACTTC. This gives the protein CAWNRVQETQYF.